This T cell receptor (beta chain) was documented in a study of spatial heterogeneity in lung cancer. Study-wide background: Averaged across combinations, each unique TCR and UMI pairing appeared more than ten times in raw reads, which were uncorrected.

TCRdb called the 5' RACE reads again in MiXCR, with one record for every CDR3 protein. The sample records about 16,000 distinct CDR3 sequences, under 7% being singletons. Unmatched junction bases numbered 5, after V lost 2 bases and J lost 1 base. The length of the CDR3 is 17 residues. The V gene's germline CDR1 is MNHEY and CDR2 SMNVEV (reference sequence). Time point denoted: sample taken at primary tumor resection. In the case of this clonotype: The antigen remains unidentified.

Study outcomes and limitations: Mutation counts in tumors were tracked by counts of expanded intratumoral alpha and beta TCRs.

The chain carries TRBV27 and TRBJ2-2, with 9 bases fitting TRBD1. The sample here was lung tumor tissue, taken at surgery. The TCR originated in a female donor with early-stage non-small cell lung cancer. CDR3 in amino acids: CASSLRTGVLNTGELFF. The DNA for the CDR3 is TGTGCCAGCAGTTTAAGGACAGGGGTCTTGAACACCGGGGAGCTGTTTTTT.